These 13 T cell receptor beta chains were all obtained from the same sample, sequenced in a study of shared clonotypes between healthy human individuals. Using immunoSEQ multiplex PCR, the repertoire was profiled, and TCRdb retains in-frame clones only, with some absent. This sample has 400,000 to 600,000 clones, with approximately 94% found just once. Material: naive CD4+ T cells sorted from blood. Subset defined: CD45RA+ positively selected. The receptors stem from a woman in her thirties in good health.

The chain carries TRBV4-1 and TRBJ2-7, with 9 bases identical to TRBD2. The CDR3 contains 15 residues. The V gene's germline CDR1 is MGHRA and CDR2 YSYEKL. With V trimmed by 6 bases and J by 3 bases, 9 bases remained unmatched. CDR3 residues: CASSPLLAGNYEQYF. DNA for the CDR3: TGCGCCAGCAGTCCACTTCTAGCGGGAAACTACGAGCAGTACTTC.

The CDR3 spells CASSQEWNTGELFF. The CDR3 nucleotides read TGCGCCAGCAGCCAAGAATGGAACACCGGGGAGCTGTTTTTT. This chain uses TRBV4-1 with TRBJ2-2; D is ambiguous. CDR3 length: 14 amino acids. From germline, CDR1 is MGHRA and CDR2 YSYEKL. Trimming shortened V by 0 bases and J by 1 base, and 3 bases separated the two germline ends.

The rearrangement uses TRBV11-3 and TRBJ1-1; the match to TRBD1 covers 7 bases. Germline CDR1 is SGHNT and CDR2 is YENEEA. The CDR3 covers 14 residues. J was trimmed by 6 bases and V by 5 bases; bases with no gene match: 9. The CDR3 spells CASSDPDREPEAFF. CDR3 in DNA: TGTGCCAGCAGCGACCCAGACAGGGAGCCTGAAGCTTTCTTT.

The CDR3 protein is CASSLVRGADNEKLFF. Written as DNA, the CDR3 is TGTGCCAGCAGTTTGGTCAGGGGGGCGGATAATGAAAAACTGTTTTTT. The chain uses TRBV27 and TRBJ1-4; TRBD1 matches 7 bases. The V gene's germline CDR1 is MNHEY and CDR2 SMNVEV (reference sequence). The CDR3 runs to 16 residues. J was trimmed by 4 bases and V by 3 bases; bases with no gene match: 8.

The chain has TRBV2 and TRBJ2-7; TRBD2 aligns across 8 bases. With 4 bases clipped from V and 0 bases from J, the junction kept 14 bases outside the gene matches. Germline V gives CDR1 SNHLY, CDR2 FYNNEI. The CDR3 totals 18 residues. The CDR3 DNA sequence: TGTGCCAGCAGTGGGAGCGGGGGTAGCGGGCGGAGCTCCTACGAGCAGTACTTC. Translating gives CASSGSGGSGRSSYEQYF.

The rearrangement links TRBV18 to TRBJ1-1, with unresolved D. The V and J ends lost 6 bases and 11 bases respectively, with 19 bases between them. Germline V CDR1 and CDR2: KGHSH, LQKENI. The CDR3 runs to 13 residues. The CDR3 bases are TGTGCCAGCTCTAGAGGGTCAGGTGACTTGGCTTTCTTT. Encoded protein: CASSRGSGDLAFF.

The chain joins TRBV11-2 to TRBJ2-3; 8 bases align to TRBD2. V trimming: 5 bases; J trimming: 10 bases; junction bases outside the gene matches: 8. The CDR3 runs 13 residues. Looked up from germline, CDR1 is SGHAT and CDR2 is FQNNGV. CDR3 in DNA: TGTGCCAGCAGCCTACCGGGACTAGGGTCGCAGTATTTT. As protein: CASSLPGLGSQYF.

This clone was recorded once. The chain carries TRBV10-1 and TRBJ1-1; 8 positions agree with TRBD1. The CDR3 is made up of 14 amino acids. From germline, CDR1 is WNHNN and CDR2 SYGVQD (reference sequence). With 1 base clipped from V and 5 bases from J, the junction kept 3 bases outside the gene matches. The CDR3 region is CASSELHRGTEAFF. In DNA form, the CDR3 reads TGCGCCAGCAGTGAGTTGCACAGGGGGACTGAAGCTTTCTTT.

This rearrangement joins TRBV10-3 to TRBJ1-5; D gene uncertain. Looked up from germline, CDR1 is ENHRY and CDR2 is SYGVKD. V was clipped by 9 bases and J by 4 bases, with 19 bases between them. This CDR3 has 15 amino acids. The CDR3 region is CAIGGPGHGNQPQHF. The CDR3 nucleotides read TGTGCCATAGGAGGTCCTGGTCATGGGAATCAGCCCCAGCATTTT.

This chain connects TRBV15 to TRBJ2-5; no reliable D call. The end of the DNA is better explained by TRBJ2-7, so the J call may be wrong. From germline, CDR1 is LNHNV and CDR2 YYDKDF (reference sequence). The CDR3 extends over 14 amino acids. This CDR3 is CATSRGRPSYEQYF. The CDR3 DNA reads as TGTGCCACCAGCAGAGGAAGGCCTAGCTACGAGCAGTACTTC.

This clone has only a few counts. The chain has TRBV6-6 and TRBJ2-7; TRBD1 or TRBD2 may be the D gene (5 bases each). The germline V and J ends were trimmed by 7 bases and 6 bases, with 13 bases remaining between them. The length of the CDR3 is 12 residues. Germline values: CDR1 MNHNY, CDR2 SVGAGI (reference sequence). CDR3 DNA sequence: TGTGCCAGCAAGACGGGACGAGGCGAGCAGTACTTC. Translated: CASKTGRGEQYF.

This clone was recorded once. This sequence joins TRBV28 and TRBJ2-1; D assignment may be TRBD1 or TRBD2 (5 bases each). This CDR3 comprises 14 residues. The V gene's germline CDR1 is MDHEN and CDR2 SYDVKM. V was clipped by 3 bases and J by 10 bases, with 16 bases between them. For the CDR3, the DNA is TGTGCCAGCAGTTTCTGGTTAGGGGAGAGGGAGCAGTTCTTC. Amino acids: CASSFWLGEREQFF.

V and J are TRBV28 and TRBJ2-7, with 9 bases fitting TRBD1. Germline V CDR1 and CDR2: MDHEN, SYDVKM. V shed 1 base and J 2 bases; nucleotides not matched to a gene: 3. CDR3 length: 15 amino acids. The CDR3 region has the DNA TGTGCCAGCAGTTTATTTGGGACAGGGACCTACGAGCAGTACTTC. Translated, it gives CASSLFGTGTYEQYF.